The clone carrying this TCR beta chain appeared a single time. Germline V gene sequence: CDR1 MNHNS, CDR2 SASEGT. V dropped 6 bases and J dropped 8; count of bases not matched to a gene: 9. The CDR3 consists of 14 residues. The data originate from a study of shared clonotypes between healthy human individuals. Recent vaccinations or acute infections were absent in the healthy HIV-negative adult donors. The study separated CD4+ cells into CD45RA+ naive and CD45RA-negative memory subsets. Under the authors' procedure: ImmunoSEQ only sent back junction sequences with no quality scores, so filtering was done differently. Assay: immunoSEQ multiplex PCR; the TCRdb copy retains only in-frame clones and omits some. V and J calls plus clone size are reproduced from that table; the DNA served to infer D and trimming. The sample includes under 200,000 clones, approximately 95% seen only once; the top ten take around 0.072%.

The sequence derives from a woman in her twenties or thirties in good health. Sequencing was done on a sample of naive CD4+ T cells sorted from blood. Subset meaning: CD45RA+ positively selected. This chain links TRBV6-1 with TRBJ1-5, with 8 positions matching TRBD1. CDR3 protein: CASRQGQAFEPQHF. In DNA, the CDR3 is TGTGCCAGCAGGCAGGGACAGGCCTTTGAGCCCCAGCATTTT.